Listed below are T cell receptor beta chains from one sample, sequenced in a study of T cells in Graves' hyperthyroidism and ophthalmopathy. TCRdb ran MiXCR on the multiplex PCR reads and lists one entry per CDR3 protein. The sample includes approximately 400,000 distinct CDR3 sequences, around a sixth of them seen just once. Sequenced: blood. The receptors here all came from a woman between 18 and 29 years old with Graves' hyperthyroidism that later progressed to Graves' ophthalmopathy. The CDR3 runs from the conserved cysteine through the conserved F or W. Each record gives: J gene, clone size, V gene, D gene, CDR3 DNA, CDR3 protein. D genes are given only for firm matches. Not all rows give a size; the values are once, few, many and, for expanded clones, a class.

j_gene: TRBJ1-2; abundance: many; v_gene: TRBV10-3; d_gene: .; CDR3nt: TGTGCCATCCGTATCGGGACCGCGGGCAGGGGTGGCTACACCTTC; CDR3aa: CAIRIGTAGRGGYTF
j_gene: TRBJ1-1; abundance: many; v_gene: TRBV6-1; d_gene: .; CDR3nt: TGTGCCAGCATTCTCGGGGGGAACACTGAAGCTTTCTTT; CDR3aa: CASILGGNTEAFF
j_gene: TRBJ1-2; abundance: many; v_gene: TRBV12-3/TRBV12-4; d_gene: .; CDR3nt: TGTGCCAGCAGTGCGGGACTAGCTCTGGGGGGCTACACCTTC; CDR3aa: CASSAGLALGGYTF
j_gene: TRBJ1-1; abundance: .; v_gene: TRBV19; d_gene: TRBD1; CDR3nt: TGTGCCGCCATAGGGGGACAGTTCGCTGAAGCTTTCTTT; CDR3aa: CAAIGGQFAEAFF
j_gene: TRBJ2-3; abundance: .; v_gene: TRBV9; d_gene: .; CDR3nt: TGTGCCAGCAGCGCCGGGGGCAGGCGAAGCACAGATACGCAGTATTTT; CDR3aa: CASSAGGRRSTDTQYF
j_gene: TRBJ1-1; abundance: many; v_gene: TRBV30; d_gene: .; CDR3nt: TGTGCCTGGTCCCCAGGGGTACCAGAAGCTTTCTTT; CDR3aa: CAWSPGVPEAFF
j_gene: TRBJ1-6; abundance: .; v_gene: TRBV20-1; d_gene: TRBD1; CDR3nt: TGCAGTGCTACCCAGGGGGATAATTCACCCCTCCACTTT; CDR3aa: CSATQGDNSPLHF
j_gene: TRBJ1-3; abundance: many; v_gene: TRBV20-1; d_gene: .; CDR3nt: TGCAGTGCTAGAGAGGGGGCCGGAAACACCATATATTTT; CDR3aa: CSAREGAGNTIYF
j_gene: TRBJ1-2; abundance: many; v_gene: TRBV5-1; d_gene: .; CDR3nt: TGCGCCAGCAGCCCCAACACGGCGGGGCATGGCTACACCTTC; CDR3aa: CASSPNTAGHGYTF
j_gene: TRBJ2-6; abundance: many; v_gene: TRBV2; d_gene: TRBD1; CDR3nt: TGTGCCAGCAGGGCCGACAGGGGGCGGGGTGGGGCCAACGTCCTGACTTTC; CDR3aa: CASRADRGRGGANVLTF
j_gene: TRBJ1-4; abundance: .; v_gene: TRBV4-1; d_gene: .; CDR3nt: TGCGCCAGCAGCCAAGTTGTAAGGGTTGCAACTAATGAAAAACTGTTTTTT; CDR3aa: CASSQVVRVATNEKLFF
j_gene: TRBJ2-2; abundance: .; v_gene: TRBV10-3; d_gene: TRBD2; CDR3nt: TGTGCCATCAGTGTAGTAAGCGGGAGGGCCATAGACACCGGGGAGCTGTTTTTT; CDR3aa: CAISVVSGRAIDTGELFF
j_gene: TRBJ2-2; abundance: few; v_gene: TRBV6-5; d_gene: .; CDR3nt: TGTGCCAGCAGTTACTCAGCATTATCGGAGGCCAACACCGGGGAGCTGTTTTTT; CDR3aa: CASSYSALSEANTGELFF
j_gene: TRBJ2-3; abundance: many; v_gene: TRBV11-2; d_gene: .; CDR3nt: TGTGCCAGCACCCCGGGGTCTCTAACGCAGTATTTT; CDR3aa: CASTPGSLTQYF
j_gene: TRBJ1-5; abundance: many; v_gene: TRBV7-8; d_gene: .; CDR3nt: TGTGCCAGCAGTCTAGCGGCAGAGAGGCTATATAGCAATCAGCCCCAGCATTTT; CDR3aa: CASSLAAERLYSNQPQHF
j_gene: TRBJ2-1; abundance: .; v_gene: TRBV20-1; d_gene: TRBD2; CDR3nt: TGCAGTGCTCCATTAGCGGGAGGAGTATACAATGAGCAGTTCTTC; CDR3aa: CSAPLAGGVYNEQFF
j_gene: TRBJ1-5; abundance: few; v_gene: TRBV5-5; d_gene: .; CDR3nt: TGTGCCAGCAGCTTCGGGGGGAGGCAGCCCCAGCATTTT; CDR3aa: CASSFGGRQPQHF
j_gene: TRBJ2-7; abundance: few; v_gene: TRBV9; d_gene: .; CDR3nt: TGTGCCAGCAGCGGGGGCTCGTTAGGCGAGCAGTACTTC; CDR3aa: CASSGGSLGEQYF
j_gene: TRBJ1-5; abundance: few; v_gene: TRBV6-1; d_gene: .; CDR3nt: TGTGCCAGCAGTTGGACTCGAACGAGCAATCAGCCCCAGCATTTT; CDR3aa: CASSWTRTSNQPQHF
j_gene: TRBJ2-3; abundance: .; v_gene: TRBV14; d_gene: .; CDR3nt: TGTGCCAGCAGCCAAGAGGCTAGCGGCACAGATACGCAGTATTTT; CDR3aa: CASSQEASGTDTQYF
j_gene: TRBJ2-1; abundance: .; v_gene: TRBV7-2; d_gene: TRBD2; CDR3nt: TGTGCCAGCAGCTTAGCCGGACTAGCGGGGGACAATGAGCAGTTCTTC; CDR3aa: CASSLAGLAGDNEQFF
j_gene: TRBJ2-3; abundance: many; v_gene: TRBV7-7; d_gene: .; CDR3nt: TGTGCTAGCAGCGGAGGGGACGGAACTAGCACAGATACGCAGTATTTT; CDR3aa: CASSGGDGTSTDTQYF
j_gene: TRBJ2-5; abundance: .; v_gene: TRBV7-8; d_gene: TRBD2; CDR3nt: TGTGCCAGCAGCTTAGACGGGAGGGGAGAGACCCAGTACTTC; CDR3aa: CASSLDGRGETQYF
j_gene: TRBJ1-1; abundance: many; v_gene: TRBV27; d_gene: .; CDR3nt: TGTGCCGTTAGGAGTAACACTGAAGCTTTCTTT; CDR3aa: CAVRSNTEAFF
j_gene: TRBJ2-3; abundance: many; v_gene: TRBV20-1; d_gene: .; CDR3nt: TGCAGTGACTCCGGGGGGCGAAGCACAGATACGCAGTATTTT; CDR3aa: CSDSGGRSTDTQYF
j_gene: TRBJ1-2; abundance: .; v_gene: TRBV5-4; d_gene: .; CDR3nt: TGTGCCAGCAGCTTCAATCCGGACGGAACCTATGGCTACACCTTC; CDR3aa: CASSFNPDGTYGYTF
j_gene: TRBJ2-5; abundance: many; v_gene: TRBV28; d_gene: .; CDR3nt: TGTGCCAGCAGCCCCTACCAGACTAGAAGGGTTCGGGAGACCCAGTACTTC; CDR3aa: CASSPYQTRRVRETQYF
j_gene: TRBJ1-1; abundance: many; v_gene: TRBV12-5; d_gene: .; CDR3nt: TGTGCTAGTGGCTCGAGTGGGGAGGTCCCCCGCATGAACACTGAAGCTTTCTTT; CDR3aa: CASGSSGEVPRMNTEAFF
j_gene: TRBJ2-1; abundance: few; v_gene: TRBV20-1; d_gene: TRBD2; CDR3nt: TGCAGTGCTAGGAGAGGGAGGGCCTACAATGAGCAGTTCTTC; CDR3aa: CSARRGRAYNEQFF
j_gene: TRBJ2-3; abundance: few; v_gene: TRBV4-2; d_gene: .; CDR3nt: TGCGCCAGCAGCCAAGGCCTGGGCTCTAGCACAGATACGCAGTATTTT; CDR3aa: CASSQGLGSSTDTQYF
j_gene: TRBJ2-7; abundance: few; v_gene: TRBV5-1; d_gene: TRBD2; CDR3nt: TGCGCCAGCAGATGGCGAGCGGGGAACTACGAGCAGTACTTC; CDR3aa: CASRWRAGNYEQYF
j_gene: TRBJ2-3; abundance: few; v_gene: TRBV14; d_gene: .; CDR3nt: TGTGCCAGCAGCCAAGAAAATTTCAGGGTCGGTCCAAGGGGCACAGATACGCAGTATTTT; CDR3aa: CASSQENFRVGPRGTDTQYF
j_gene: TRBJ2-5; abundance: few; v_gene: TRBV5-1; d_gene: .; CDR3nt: TGCGCCAGCAGTTCAGGGAGCATCCATTACCAAGAGACCCAGTACTTC; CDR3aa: CASSSGSIHYQETQYF
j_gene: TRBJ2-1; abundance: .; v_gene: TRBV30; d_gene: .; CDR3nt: TGTGCCTGGAGCGGCTTGGATGAGCAGTTCTTC; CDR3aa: CAWSGLDEQFF
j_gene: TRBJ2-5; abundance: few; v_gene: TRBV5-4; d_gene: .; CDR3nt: TGTGCCAGCAGCTCGACATGGGGGTGGGGAGAGACCCAGTACTTC; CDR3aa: CASSSTWGWGETQYF
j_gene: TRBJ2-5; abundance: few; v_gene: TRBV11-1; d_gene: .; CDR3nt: TGTGCCAGCAGCGGCCCGCTGGGCCATCAAGAGACCCAGTACTTC; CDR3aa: CASSGPLGHQETQYF
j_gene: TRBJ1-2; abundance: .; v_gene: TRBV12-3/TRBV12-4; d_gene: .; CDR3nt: TGTGCCAGCAGTTTATACCAGGGCAATGGCTACACCTTC; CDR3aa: CASSLYQGNGYTF
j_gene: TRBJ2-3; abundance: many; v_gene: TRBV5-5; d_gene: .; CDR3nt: TGTGCCAGCAGCTTGGAGGCGGCCTTCACAGATACGCAGTATTTT; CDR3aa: CASSLEAAFTDTQYF
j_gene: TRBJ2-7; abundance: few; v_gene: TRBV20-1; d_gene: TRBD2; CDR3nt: TGCAGTGCTAGTATTATTAGGCTAGCGGAGGCCTACGAGCAGTACTTC; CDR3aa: CSASIIRLAEAYEQYF
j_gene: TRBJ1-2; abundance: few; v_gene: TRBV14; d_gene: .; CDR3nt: TGTGCCAGCAGCCAGGGACGGTCAACCCTCTATGGCTACACCTTC; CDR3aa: CASSQGRSTLYGYTF
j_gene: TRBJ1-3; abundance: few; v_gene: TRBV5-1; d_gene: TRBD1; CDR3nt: TGCGCCAGCAGCATAGGGACAGGTTCCTCTGGAAACACCATATATTTT; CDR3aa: CASSIGTGSSGNTIYF
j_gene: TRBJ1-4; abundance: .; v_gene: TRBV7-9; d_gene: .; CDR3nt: TGTGCCAGCAGCGATCTAGGATCGGGGACTAATGAAAAACTGTTTTTT; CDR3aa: CASSDLGSGTNEKLFF
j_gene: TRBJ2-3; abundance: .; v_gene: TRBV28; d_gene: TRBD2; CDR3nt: TGTGCCAGCAGTCCAACTAGCGGGAGGGATCCGCAGTATTTT; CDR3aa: CASSPTSGRDPQYF
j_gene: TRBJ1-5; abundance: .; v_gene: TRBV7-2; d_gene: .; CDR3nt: TGTGCCAGCAGCTTAATGGGGCAGAATAGCAATCAGCCCCAGCATTTT; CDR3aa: CASSLMGQNSNQPQHF
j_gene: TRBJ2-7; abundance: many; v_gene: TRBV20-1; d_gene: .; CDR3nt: TGCAGTGCTAGTGTGCAGAACTACGAGCAGTACTTC; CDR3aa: CSASVQNYEQYF
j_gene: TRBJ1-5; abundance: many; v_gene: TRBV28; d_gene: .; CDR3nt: TGTGCCAGCAGTTTCACTAGCATATCCAATCAGCCCCAGCATTTT; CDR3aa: CASSFTSISNQPQHF
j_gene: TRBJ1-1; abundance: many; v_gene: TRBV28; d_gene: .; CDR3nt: TGTGCCAGCACCTCCCAGCGAGCGCAGGCTTTCTTT; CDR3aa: CASTSQRAQAFF
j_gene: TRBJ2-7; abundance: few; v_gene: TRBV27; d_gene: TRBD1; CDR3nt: TGTGCCAGCAGCTATACAGGGACAGGGGTTTACGAGCAGTACTTC; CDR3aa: CASSYTGTGVYEQYF
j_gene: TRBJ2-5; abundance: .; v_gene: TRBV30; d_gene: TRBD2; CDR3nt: TGTGCCTGGGGACTAGCGGGAGTCCAAGAGACCCAGTACTTC; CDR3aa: CAWGLAGVQETQYF